The source of this T cell receptor (beta chain) is a study of PD-1 blockade in classical Hodgkin lymphoma. General study points: CD8+ TCR diversity did not rise significantly by C4D1, unlike CD4+.

Germline V gene lookup returns CDR1 SGHNT and CDR2 YENEEA. With V trimmed by 2 bases and J by 0 bases, 7 bases remained unmatched. The CDR3 has 17 residues. Clones were sequenced by immunoSEQ multiplex PCR, and TCRdb holds only the in-frame ones, with some missing. The data hold around 30,000 clones, with 60% to 85% observed a single time. Each of the patients experienced relapse following autologous stem cell transplantation, and their brentuximab vedotin exposure differed. Complete response, partial response or progressive disease constituted the best responses recorded. In regard to this clone: What it binds is not known.

The material sequenced was peripheral blood mononuclear cells (PBMCs), taken before the second cycle of nivolumab. This receptor was obtained from a human donor with classical Hodgkin lymphoma. This chain uses TRBV11-3 with TRBJ2-3; 8 nucleotides align to TRBD2. The CDR3 nucleotides read TGTGCCAGCAGCTTAAGGCCGGGGACTAGTAGCACAGATACGCAGTATTTT. Translating it yields CASSLRPGTSSTDTQYF.